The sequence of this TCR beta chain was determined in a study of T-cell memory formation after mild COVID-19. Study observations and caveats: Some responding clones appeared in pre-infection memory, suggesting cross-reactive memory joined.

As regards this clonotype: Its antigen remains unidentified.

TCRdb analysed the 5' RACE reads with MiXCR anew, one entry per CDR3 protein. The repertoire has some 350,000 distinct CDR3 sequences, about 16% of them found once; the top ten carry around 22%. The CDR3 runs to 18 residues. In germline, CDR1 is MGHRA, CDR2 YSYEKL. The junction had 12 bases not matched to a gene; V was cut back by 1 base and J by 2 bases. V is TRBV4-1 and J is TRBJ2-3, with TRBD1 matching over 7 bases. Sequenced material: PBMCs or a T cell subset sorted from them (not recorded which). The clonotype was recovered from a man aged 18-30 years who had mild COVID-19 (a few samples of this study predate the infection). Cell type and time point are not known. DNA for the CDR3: TGCGCCAGCAGCCAAGGGGGCCCCAGGACAGGACACACAGATACGCAGTATTTT. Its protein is CASSQGGPRTGHTDTQYF.